This T cell receptor beta chain is drawn from a study of identical twins. Findings of the study overall: Excess sharing by twins proved weaker in beta out-of-frame sequences.

In the case of this clonotype: Its antigen is still unknown.

This CDR3 has 15 amino acids. V lost 4 bases and J lost 0, with 10 bases in between. Germline V lookup: CDR1 SEHNR, CDR2 FQNEAQ (reference sequence). cDNA carried unique molecular identifiers, and a universal primer site was added by template switching. TCRdb used MiXCR to reprocess the 5' RACE reads, holding one entry per CDR3 protein. The sample includes about 340,000 distinct CDR3 sequences, approximately 13% of them seen just once. A further study also used this sample, focusing on yellow fever vaccine responses in identical twins.

Sequencing was performed on CD8+ T cells sorted from blood. The V gene is TRBV7-9, the J gene TRBJ2-1, with a tentative D call TRBD1 (5 bases). The origin of this receptor is a woman younger than 30 in good health. The CDR3: CASSSAQGSYNEQFF. The CDR3 DNA sequence: TGTGCCAGCAGCTCCGCGCAGGGCTCCTACAATGAGCAGTTCTTC. The full variable domain, its missing parts supplied by reference TRBV7-9 and TRBJ2-1, is DTGVSQNPRHKITKRGQNVTFRCDPISEHNRLYWYRQTLGQGPEFLTYFQNEAQLEKSRLLSDRFSAERPKGSFSTLEIQRTEQGDSAMYLCASSSAQGSYNEQFFGPGTRLTVL.